This TCR beta chain was profiled in a study of T cell responses to AZD1222 COVID-19 vaccine. Germline assignment: CDR1 LGHDT and CDR2 YNNKEL (reference sequence). Trimming stripped 0 bases from V and 6 bases from J, with 5 bases between. The CDR3 is 13 residues long. Measured with immunoSEQ multiplex PCR; TCRdb has only the in-frame clones, and not every one. The table records nearly 35,000 clones, 75% to 85% of them present only once. This specimen consisted of peripheral blood, obtained 28 days after the second AZD1222 dose. The chain employs TRBV3-1 (or the pseudogene TRBV3-2) and TRBJ1-4; no clear D gene. This TCR came from an adult who received the AZD1222 COVID-19 vaccine. This CDR3 reads CASSQDFDEKLFF. As DNA, the CDR3 is TGTGCCAGCAGCCAAGATTTTGATGAAAAACTGTTTTTT.